A selection of T cell receptor beta chains follows, all from one sample in a study of vaccination effects on CD4 cells after COVID-19. Antigens for these TCRs are unknown. The data were produced by immunoSEQ multiplex PCR, yet TCRdb's version contains in-frame clones alone and is incomplete. The data show over 45,000 clones, with 67% seen just once and about 5% held by the top ten. The starting material was CD4+ T cells from PBMCs cultured without peptide, obtained before COVID-19 vaccination. The receptors come from a human donor who received a COVID-19 vaccine. The CDR3 runs from the conserved cysteine through the conserved F or W. D genes are given only for firm matches. Rows may omit the clone size; those that give it use once, few, many or a size class.

clone_size,j_call,d_call,v_call,cdr3_aa,cdr3_nt
-,TRBJ1-6,TRBD1,TRBV28,CASSPRRQGGSPLHF,TGTGCCAGCAGCCCCCGAAGACAGGGGGGATCACCCCTCCACTTT
-,TRBJ1-6,-,TRBV28,CASSLRGSYNSPLHF,TGTGCCAGCAGTTTAAGGGGCTCCTATAATTCACCCCTCCACTTT
-,TRBJ2-5,-,TRBV19,CASSPAPGHGTETQYF,TGTGCCAGTAGTCCGGCACCGGGACACGGTACAGAGACCCAGTACTTC
-,TRBJ1-6,TRBD1,TRBV10-3,CAIAPGGNSPLHF,TGTGCCATCGCCCCAGGGGGGAATTCACCCCTCCACTTT
few,TRBJ2-2,TRBD1,TRBV7-9,CASSLGQGGTGGELFF,TGTGCCAGCAGCCTGGGACAGGGGGGGACCGGCGGGGAGCTGTTTTTT
-,TRBJ2-2,TRBD1,TRBV9,CASSGRTGGWGGELFF,TGTGCCAGCAGCGGGCGGACAGGGGGATGGGGCGGGGAGCTGTTTTTT
-,TRBJ1-2,-,TRBV12-5,CASAKGLSYGYTF,TGTGCTAGTGCTAAGGGACTGTCGTATGGCTACACCTTC
-,TRBJ2-2,TRBD2,TRBV28,CASSLGPKAGGHAGELFF,TGTGCCAGCAGCCTCGGCCCAAAAGCGGGGGGTCATGCCGGGGAGCTGTTTTTT
-,TRBJ1-4,-,TRBV4-1,CASSRAIREKLFF,TGCGCCAGCAGCCGGGCTATTAGAGAAAAACTGTTTTTT
-,TRBJ1-2,-,TRBV7-2,CASSSDLAHGYTF,TGTGCCAGCAGTTCGGACTTAGCCCATGGCTACACCTTC
many,TRBJ2-3,-,TRBV5-1,CASSYRVTDTQYF,TGCGCCAGCAGTTACAGGGTCACAGATACGCAGTATTTT
-,TRBJ2-5,-,TRBV4-2,CASSQRNREETQYF,TGTGCCAGCAGCCAACGGAACAGGGAAGAGACCCAGTACTTC
once,TRBJ2-1,-,TRBV27,CASSSVGDHSYNEQFF,TGTGCCAGCAGTTCCGTCGGGGATCACTCCTACAATGAGCAGTTCTTC
-,TRBJ2-5,TRBD2,TRBV28,CASSTRLAGEETQYF,TGTGCCAGCAGTACTAGACTAGCGGGAGAAGAGACCCAGTACTTC
-,TRBJ1-1,-,TRBV7-9,CASSLEAGPTEAFF,TGTGCCAGCAGCTTAGAGGCTGGGCCTACTGAAGCTTTCTTT
-,TRBJ2-3,-,TRBV9,CASSVEWTGDTQYF,TGTGCCAGCAGCGTAGAATGGACCGGAGATACGCAGTATTTT
once,TRBJ1-2,TRBD1,TRBV2,CASSGQGDGYTF,TGTGCCAGCAGTGGACAGGGGGATGGCTACACCTTC
-,TRBJ1-2,-,TRBV20-1,CSAWGAYGYTF,TGCAGTGCTTGGGGAGCCTATGGCTACACCTTC
-,TRBJ1-5,TRBD1,TRBV6-2/TRBV6-3,CASSYPTGQGAEQPQHF,TGTGCCAGCAGTTACCCTACGGGACAGGGGGCGGAACAGCCCCAGCATTTT
-,TRBJ1-3,-,TRBV18,CASSPDKTSGNTIYF,TGTGCCAGCTCACCGGACAAAACTTCTGGAAACACCATATATTTT
few,TRBJ1-5,-,TRBV6-1,CASSEAWREPQHF,TGTGCCAGCAGTGAAGCATGGAGGGAGCCCCAGCATTTT
-,TRBJ1-2,-,TRBV24-1,CATSAGRGTYGYTF,TGTGCCACCAGTGCAGGACGTGGGACCTATGGCTACACCTTC
-,TRBJ2-7,-,TRBV19,CASSIMADSYEQYF,TGTGCCAGTAGTATTATGGCAGACTCCTACGAGCAGTACTTC
once,TRBJ1-5,-,TRBV6-5,CASSREIRDQPQHF,TGTGCCAGCAGTAGGGAAATACGGGATCAGCCCCAGCATTTT
few,TRBJ2-7,-,TRBV7-2,CASSWSEGEQYF,TGTGCCAGCAGCTGGAGCGAGGGCGAGCAGTACTTC
-,TRBJ2-3,-,TRBV30,CARRGPSTDTQYF,TGTGCCCGCCGGGGACCTAGCACAGATACGCAGTATTTT
-,TRBJ1-2,-,TRBV29-1,CSAGGTIYGYTF,TGCAGCGCCGGGGGGACAATATATGGCTACACCTTC
-,TRBJ1-1,-,TRBV6-5,CASSTRGGGNTEAFF,TGTGCCAGCAGTACAAGGGGCGGGGGCAACACTGAAGCTTTCTTT
-,TRBJ1-3,-,TRBV9,CASSASPGGSGNTIYF,TGTGCCAGCAGCGCTTCCCCCGGGGGGTCTGGAAACACCATATATTTT
-,TRBJ1-2,TRBD1,TRBV6-5,CASAESGGYGYTF,TGTGCCAGCGCCGAATCAGGGGGCTATGGCTACACCTTC
-,TRBJ2-1,-,TRBV3-1/TRBV3-2,CASSHTLVYNEQFF,TGTGCCAGCAGCCACACGCTAGTGTACAATGAGCAGTTCTTC
-,TRBJ2-1,-,TRBV19,CASRTDRSSYNEQFF,TGTGCCAGCAGAACGGACAGAAGCTCCTACAATGAGCAGTTCTTC